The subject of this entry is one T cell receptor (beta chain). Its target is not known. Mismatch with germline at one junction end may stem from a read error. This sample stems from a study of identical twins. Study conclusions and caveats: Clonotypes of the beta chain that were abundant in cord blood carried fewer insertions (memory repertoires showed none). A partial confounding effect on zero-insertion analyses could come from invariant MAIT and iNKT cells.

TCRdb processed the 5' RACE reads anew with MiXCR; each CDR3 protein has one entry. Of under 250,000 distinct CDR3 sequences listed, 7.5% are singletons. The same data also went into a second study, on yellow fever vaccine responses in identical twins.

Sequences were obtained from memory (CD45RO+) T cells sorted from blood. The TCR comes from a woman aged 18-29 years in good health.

The CDR3 sequence is CSSSFGGTSGELFF. The CDR3 DNA reads TGTTCCAGCAGTTTCGGAGGGACATCCGGGGAGCTGTTTTTT. The V and J genes are TRBV6-5 and TRBJ2-2; the D gene could be TRBD1 or TRBD2 (6 bases each). The germline gives CDR1 MNHEY, CDR2 SVGAGI. The CDR3 extends over 14 amino acids.